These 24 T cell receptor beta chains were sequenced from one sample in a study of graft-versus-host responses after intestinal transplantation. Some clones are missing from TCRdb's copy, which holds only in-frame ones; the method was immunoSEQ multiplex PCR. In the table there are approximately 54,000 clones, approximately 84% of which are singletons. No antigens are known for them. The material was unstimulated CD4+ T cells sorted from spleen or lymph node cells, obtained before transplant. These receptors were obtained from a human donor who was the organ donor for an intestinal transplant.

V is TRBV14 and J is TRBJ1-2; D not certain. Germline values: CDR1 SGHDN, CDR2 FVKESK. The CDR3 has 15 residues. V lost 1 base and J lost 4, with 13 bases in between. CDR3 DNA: TGTGCCAGCAGCCAAGGAGGCGGGAATTTCTATGGCTACACCTTC. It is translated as CASSQGGGNFYGYTF.

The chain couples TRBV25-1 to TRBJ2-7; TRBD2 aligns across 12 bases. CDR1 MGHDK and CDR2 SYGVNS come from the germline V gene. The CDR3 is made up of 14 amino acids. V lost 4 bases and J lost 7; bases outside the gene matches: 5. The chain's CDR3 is CASSGGLAGKEQYF. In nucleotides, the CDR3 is TGTGCCAGCAGTGGCGGACTAGCGGGGAAGGAGCAGTACTTC.

CDR3 bases: TGCGCCAGCAGCTTGGGTCACGGGGGAGATACGCAGTATTTT. Its translation is CASSLGHGGDTQYF. The gene calls are TRBV5-1 and TRBJ2-3; D possibly corresponds to TRBD2 (6 bases). The CDR3 has 14 residues. V was cut by 0 bases and J by 5 bases, with 10 bases left in between. Germline lookup yields CDR1 SGHRS and CDR2 YFSETQ.

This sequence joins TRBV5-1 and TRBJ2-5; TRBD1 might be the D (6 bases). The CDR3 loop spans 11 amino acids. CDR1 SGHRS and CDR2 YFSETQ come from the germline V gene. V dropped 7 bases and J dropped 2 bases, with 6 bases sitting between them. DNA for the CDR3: TGCGCCAGCGGGACACAAGAGACCCAGTACTTC. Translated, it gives CASGTQETQYF.

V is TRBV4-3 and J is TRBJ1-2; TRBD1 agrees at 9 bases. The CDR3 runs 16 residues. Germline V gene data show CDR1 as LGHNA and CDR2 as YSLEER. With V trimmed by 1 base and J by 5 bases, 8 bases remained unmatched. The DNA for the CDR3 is TGCGCCAGCAGCCAAGTTTTCCGGGACAGGGAATATGGCTACACCTTC. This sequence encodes CASSQVFRDREYGYTF.

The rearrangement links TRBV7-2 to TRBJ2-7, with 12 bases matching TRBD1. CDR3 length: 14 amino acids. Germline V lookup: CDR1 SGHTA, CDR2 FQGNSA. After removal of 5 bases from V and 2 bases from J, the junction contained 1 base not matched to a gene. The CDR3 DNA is TGTGCCAGCAGCCGGGACAGGGGGCCCTACGAGCAGTACTTC. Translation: CASSRDRGPYEQYF.

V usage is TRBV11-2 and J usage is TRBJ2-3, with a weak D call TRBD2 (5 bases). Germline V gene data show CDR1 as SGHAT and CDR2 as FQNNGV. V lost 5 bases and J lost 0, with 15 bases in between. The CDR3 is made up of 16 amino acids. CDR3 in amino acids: CASSPGLKTSTDTQYF. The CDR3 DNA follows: TGTGCCAGCAGCCCCGGACTGAAAACTAGCACAGATACGCAGTATTTT.

CDR3 region: CASSKKTGNTGELFF. The DNA of the CDR3 is TGTGCCAGTAGTAAAAAGACAGGGAACACCGGGGAGCTGTTTTTT. The rearrangement uses TRBV19 and TRBJ2-2; D is perhaps TRBD1 (6 bases). The CDR3 spans 15 residues. Per germline, CDR1 LNHDA and CDR2 SQIVND (reference sequence). The ends were cut back, 4 bases at V and 1 base at J, with 10 bases in the middle.

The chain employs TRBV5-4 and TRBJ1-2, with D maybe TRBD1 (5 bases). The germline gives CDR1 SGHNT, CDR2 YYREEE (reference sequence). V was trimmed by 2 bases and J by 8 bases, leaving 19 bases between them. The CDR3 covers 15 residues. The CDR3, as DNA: TGTGCCAGCAGCTTAGGAGGGATAGTGGGGCCGGGCTACACCTTC. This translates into CASSLGGIVGPGYTF.

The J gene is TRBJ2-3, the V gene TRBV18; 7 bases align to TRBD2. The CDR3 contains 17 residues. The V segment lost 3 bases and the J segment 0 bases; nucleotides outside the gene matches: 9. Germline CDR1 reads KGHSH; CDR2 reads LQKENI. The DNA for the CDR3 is TGTGCCAGCTCACCTCTTCCACAGCGGGGCAGCACAGATACGCAGTATTTT. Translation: CASSPLPQRGSTDTQYF.

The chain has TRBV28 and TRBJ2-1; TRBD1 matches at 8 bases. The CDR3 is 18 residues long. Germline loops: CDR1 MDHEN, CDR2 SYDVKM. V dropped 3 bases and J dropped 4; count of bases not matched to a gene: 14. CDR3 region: CASSFPGQGADRYNEQFF. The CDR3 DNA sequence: TGTGCCAGCAGTTTTCCCGGGCAGGGGGCTGATCGGTACAATGAGCAGTTCTTC.

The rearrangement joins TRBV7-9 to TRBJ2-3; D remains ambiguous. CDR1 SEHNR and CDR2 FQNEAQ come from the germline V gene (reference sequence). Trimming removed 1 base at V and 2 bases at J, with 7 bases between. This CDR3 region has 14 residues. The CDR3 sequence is CASSLGVYTDTQYF. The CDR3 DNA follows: TGTGCCAGCAGCTTAGGGGTATACACAGATACGCAGTATTTT.

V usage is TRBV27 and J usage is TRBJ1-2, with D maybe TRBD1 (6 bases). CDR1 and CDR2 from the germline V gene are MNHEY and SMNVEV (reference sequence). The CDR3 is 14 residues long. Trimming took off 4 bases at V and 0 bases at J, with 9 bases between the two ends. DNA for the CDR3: TGTGCCAGCAGTTCCTACAGGGCTAACTATGGCTACACCTTC. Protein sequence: CASSSYRANYGYTF.

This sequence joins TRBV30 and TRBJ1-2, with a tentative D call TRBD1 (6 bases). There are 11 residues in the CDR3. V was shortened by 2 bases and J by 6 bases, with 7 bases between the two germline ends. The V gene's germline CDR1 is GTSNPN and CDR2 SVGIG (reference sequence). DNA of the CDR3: TGTGCCTGGAGTTACAGGGATGGCTACACCTTC. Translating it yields CAWSYRDGYTF.

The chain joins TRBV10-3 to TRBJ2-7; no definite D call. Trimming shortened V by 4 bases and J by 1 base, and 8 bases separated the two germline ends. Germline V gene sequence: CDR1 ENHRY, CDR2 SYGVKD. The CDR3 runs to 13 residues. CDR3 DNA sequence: TGTGCCATCAGTGGAGCCCCTTCCTACGAGCAGTACTTC. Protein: CAISGAPSYEQYF.

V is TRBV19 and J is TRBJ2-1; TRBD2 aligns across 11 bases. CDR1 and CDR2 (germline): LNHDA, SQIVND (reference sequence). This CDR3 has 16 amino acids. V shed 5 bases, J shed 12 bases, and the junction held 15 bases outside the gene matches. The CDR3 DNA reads TGTGCCAGTAGTCTCCCCGGGACTAGCGGTTTGTTGGGGCAGTTCTTC. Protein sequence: CASSLPGTSGLLGQFF. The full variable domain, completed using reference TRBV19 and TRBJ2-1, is DGGITQSPKYLFRKEGQNVTLSCEQNLNHDAMYWYRQDPGQGLRLIYYSQIVNDFQKGDIAEGYSVSREKKESFPLTVTSAQKNPTAFYLCASSLPGTSGLLGQFFGPGTRLTVL.

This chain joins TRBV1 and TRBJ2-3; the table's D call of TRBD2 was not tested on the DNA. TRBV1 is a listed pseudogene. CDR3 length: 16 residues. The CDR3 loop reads CTSSQDKAAGGDTQYF. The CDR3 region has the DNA TGCACCAGCAGCCAAGATAAGGCGGCGGGAGGGGATACGCAGTATTTT.

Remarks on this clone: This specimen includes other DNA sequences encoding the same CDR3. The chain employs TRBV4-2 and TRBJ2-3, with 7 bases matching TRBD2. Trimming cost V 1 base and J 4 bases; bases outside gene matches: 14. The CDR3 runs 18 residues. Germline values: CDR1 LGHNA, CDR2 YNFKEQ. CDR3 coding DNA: TGTGCCAGCAGCCAAGGCGGGGGTCGTGGTGTGGGATCAGATACGCAGTATTTT. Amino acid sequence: CASSQGGGRGVGSDTQYF.

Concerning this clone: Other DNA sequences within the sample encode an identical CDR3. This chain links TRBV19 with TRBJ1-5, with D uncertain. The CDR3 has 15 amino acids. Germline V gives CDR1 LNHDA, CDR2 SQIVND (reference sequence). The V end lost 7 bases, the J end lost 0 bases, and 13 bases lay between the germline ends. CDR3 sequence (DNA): TGTGCCAGTACCTTGGGAGATTATAGCAATCAGCCCCAGCATTTT. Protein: CASTLGDYSNQPQHF.

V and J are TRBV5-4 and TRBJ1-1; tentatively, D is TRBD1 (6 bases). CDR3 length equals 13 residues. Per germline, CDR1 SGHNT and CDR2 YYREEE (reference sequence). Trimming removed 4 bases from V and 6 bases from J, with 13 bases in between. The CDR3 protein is CASSITGFSEAFF. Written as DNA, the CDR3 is TGTGCCAGCAGCATTACAGGGTTTTCTGAAGCTTTCTTT.

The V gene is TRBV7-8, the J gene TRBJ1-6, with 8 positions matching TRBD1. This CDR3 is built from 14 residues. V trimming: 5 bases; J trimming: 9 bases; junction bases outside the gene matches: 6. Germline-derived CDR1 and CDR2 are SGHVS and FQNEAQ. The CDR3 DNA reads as TGTGCCAGCAGCGCCGGGACAGGCTTTTCACCCCTCCACTTT. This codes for CASSAGTGFSPLHF.

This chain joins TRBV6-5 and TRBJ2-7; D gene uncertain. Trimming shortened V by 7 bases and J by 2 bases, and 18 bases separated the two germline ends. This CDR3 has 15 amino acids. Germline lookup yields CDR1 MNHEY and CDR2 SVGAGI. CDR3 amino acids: CASNPRGRPTYEQYF. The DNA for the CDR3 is TGTGCCAGCAATCCGCGTGGCAGGCCAACCTACGAGCAGTACTTC.

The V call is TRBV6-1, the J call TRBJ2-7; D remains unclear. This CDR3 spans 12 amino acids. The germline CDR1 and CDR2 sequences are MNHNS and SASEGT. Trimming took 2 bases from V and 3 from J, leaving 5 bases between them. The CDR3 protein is CASSETSYEQYF. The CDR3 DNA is TGTGCCAGCAGTGAAACCAGCTACGAGCAGTACTTC.

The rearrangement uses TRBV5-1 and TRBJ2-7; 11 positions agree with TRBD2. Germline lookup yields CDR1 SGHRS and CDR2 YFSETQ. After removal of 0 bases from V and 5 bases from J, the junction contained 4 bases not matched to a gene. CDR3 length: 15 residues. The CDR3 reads CASSLVLAGDHEQYF. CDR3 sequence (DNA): TGCGCCAGCAGCTTGGTACTAGCGGGAGACCACGAGCAGTACTTC.